This TCR beta chain was observed in a study of cytomegalovirus exposure and HLA in healthy donors listed by TCRdb under 2017. General notes on the study: The 666 repertoires of the first cohort and the roughly 110 validation repertoires were produced on the same platform, according to a later analysis. The study aimed to test whether cataloging public T cell receptors could reveal signatures of past pathogen exposure. Along with the approximately 700-subject first cohort, a separate validation cohort of around 110 different subjects was used. The study combined high-throughput TCR immunosequencing, statistical association of individual TCRs with disease status, and machine learning to predict cytomegalovirus infection status. General findings and caveats noted by the study authors: In a later analysis, TCRs clustered in the first cohort were found to also tend to co-occur in the 120 or so validation repertoires, with 90% to 95% of cluster scores above 0. The classifier was reported to diagnose cytomegalovirus status with high specificity and sensitivity in both the original and validation cohorts. A later analysis lacked HLA typing for the validation cohort, so it scored co-occurrence in that cohort across all 130 or so repertoires. While some public TCRs were present in many individuals, most TCR sequences turned up only very rarely across donors. It was suggested by the authors that the approach could potentially be generalized to other disease states and immunological phenotypes. A few of the identified cytomegalovirus-associated TCR beta chains were confirmed in vitro to be specific for cytomegalovirus antigens. In the study, 150 to 200 TCR beta chains were listed as associated with cytomegalovirus.

CDR1 is given as MGHDK and CDR2 as SYGVNS, both from the germline V gene. There are 14 amino acids in the CDR3, from cysteine to phenylalanine inclusive. CDR3 DNA is the only sequence kept; it has 42 bases, read in frame from the first base. V and J are truncated by 3 bases and 4 bases respectively, leaving an intervening sequence of 12 bases. Library preparation employed the immunoSEQ multiplex PCR assay. As for how the authors treated the data: A statistical classification framework was built for diagnosing cytomegalovirus status from the catalog of TCR beta chain sequences. In its TCRdb copy, this immuneACCESS table keeps in-frame sequences only and misses some clones. Where compared with another copy, unresolved V genes explain less than half of these, and the others have no known cause. V and J calls and clone size are copied from that table; D and trimming were computed from the DNA. For this sample there are around 300,000 clones; approximately 88% appear just once. The ten largest clones add up to approximately 0.95% of the sample.

This clone has only a few counts. There is no known antigen for this receptor. No base quality information exists; no much larger clone differs at one position. Donors formed part of the validation cohort, which comprised approximately 130 subjects and was distinct from the first cohort of under 750 subjects. The rearranged segments are TRBV25-1 and TRBJ2-5; the D gene is possibly TRBD2, with 6 bases matching. This sequence originates from a woman aged 18-35 years in good health and CMV-seronegative. The sample consisted of PBMCs. For the CDR3, the sequence is CASSEEGTGETQYF. The sequence in DNA is TGTGCCAGCAGTGAGGAGGGGACGGGAGAGACCCAGTACTTC.